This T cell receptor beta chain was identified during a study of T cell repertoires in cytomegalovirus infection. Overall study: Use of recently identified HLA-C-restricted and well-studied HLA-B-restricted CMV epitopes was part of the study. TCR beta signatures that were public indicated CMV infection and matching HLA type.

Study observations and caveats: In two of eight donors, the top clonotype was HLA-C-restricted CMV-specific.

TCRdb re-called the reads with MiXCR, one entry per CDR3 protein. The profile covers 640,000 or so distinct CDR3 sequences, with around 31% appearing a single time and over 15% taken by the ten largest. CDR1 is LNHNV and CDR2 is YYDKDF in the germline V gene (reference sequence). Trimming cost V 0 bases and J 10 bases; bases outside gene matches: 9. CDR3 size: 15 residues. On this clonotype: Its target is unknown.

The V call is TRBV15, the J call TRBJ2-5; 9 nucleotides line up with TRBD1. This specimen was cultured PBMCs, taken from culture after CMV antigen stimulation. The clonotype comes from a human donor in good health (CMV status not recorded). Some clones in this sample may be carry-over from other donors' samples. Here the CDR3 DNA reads TGTGCCACCAGCAGAGATCCAACAGGGGGCCCATTCCAGTACTTC. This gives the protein CATSRDPTGGPFQYF.